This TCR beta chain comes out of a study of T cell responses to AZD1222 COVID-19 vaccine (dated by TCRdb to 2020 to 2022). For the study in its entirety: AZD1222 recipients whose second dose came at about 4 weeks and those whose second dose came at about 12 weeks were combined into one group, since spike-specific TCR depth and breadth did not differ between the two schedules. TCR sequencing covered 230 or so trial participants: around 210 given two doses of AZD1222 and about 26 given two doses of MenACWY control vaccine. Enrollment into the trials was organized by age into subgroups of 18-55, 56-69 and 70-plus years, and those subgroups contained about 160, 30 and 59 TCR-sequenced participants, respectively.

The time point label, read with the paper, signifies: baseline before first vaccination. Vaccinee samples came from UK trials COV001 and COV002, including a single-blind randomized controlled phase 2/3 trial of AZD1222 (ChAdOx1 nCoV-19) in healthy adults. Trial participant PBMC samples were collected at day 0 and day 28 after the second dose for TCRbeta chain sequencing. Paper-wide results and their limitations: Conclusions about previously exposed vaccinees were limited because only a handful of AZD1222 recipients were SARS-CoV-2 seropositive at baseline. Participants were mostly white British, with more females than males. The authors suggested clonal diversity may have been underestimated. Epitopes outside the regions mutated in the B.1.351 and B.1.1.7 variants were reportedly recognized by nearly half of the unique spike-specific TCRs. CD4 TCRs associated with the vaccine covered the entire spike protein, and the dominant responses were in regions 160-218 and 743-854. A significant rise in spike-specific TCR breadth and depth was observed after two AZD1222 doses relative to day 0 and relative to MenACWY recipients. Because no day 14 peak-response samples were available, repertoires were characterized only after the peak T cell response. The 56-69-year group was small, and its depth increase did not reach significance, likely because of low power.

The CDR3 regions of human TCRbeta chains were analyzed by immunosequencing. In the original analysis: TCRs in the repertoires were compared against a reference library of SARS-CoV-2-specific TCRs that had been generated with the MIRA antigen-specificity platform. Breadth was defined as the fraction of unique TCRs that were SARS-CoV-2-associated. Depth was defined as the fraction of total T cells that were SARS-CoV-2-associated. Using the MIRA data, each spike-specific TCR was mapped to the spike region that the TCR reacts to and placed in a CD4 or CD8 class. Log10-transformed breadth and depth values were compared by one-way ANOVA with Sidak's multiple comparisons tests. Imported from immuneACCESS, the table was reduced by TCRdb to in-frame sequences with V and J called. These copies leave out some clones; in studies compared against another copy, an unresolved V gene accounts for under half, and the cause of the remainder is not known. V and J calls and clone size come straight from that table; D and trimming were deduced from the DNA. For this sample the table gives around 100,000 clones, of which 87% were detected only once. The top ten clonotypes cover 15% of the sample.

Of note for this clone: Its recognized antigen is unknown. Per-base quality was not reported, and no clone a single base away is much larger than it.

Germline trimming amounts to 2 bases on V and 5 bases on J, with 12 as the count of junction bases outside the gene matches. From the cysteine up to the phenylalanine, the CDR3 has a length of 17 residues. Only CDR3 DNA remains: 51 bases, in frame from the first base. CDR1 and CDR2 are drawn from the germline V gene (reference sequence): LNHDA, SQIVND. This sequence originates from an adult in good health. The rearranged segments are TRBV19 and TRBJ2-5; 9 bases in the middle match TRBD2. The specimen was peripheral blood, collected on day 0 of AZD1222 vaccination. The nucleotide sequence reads TGTGCCAGTAGTATATCTAGCGGGACCCGGGGAGGGGAGACCCAGTACTTC. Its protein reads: CASSISSGTRGGETQYF.